This T cell receptor (beta chain) was recorded in a study of cytomegalovirus exposure and HLA in healthy donors. Whole-study context: Counted in an early data release were about 80 million unique TCRs from HLA-typed donors. Study outcomes and limitations: V- and J-gene trimming of TCR beta was linked (in a later analysis) to a missense DCLRE1C variant. The authors assumed roughly uniform sequencing depth across donors for presence/absence analyses.

There were likely unrecorded immune exposures, though donors were nominally healthy when sampled. In the case of this clone: Its antigen is not identified.

PCR amplification relied on 60 Vbeta primers (plus 13 Jbeta primers). Profiled with immunoSEQ multiplex PCR; TCRdb holds only in-frame clones, not every one. The profile shows 110,000 or so clones, around 76% of them singletons. The source material was PBMCs. The TCR sequence derives from a woman in her 40s in good health and CMV-seropositive.

CDR3 bases: TGTGCCAGTAGTCTGTGGCTGGGCGGCAATCAGCCCCAGCATTTT. Its translation is CASSLWLGGNQPQHF. The chain is built from TRBV19 and TRBJ1-5; D is uncertain. Trimming shortened V by 5 bases and J by 2 bases, and 13 bases separated the two germline ends. The CDR3 spans 15 residues. Germline CDR1 reads LNHDA; CDR2 reads SQIVND (reference sequence).